A single sample is the source of the 18 T cell receptor beta chains below, sequenced in a study of graft-versus-host responses after intestinal transplantation. The repertoire was sequenced with immunoSEQ multiplex PCR; TCRdb's copy has only in-frame clones and lacks some. The sample holds some 14,000 clones, under 35% seen once. This specimen was alloreactive CD4+ T cells from a mixed lymphocyte reaction culture, taken before intestinal transplant. Sample subset: CFSE-low proliferating T cells sorted from roughly 6-day pre-transplant mixed lymphocyte reaction (GvH or HvG direction). The receptors here all came from a human patient who received an intestinal transplant.

This clone came up a few times. This chain connects TRBV7-2 to TRBJ2-2, with 7 bases that match TRBD1. The germline V gene has CDR1 SGHTA and CDR2 FQGNSA. The CDR3 sequence is 15 residues long. The V and J ends lost 2 bases and 0 bases, in that order; junction bases with no gene match: 0. CDR3 protein: CASSLQGANTGELFF. The CDR3, as DNA: TGTGCCAGCAGCTTACAGGGGGCGAACACCGGGGAGCTGTTTTTT.

This chain connects TRBV2 to TRBJ2-4; possible D gene TRBD2, 5 bases. The CDR3 has 15 amino acids. Trimming shortened V by 7 bases and J by 4 bases, and 17 bases separated the two germline ends. Per germline, CDR1 SNHLY and CDR2 FYNNEI. The CDR3 bases are TGTGCCAGCACCTTGGATGGACTTACTAAAAACATTCAGTACTTC. Translation: CASTLDGLTKNIQYF.

This clone was found a few times. The rearrangement links TRBV7-9 to TRBJ1-3; D unclear. Germline CDR1 SEHNR, CDR2 FQNEAQ (reference sequence). The V end lost 5 bases, the J end lost 2 bases, and 10 bases lay between the germline ends. This CDR3 spans 14 amino acids. This CDR3 is CASSPPGAGNTIYF. CDR3 sequence (DNA): TGTGCCAGCAGCCCCCCCGGGGCTGGAAACACCATATATTTT.

The gene calls are TRBV6-5 and TRBJ2-3; TRBD2 is a possible D gene (6 bases). From germline, CDR1 is MNHEY and CDR2 SVGAGI. This CDR3 is built from 13 residues. V lost 6 bases to trimming and J lost 2 bases, with 9 bases between them. CDR3 in amino acids: CASRRTNTDTQYF. The CDR3 region has the DNA TGTGCCAGCAGACGGACTAACACAGATACGCAGTATTTT.

This clone occurred a few times. The gene calls are TRBV7-8 and TRBJ2-7, with a possible D match to TRBD2 (7 bases). Germline CDR1 reads SGHVS; CDR2 reads FQNEAQ. Trimming pared 5 bases from V and 8 bases from J, leaving 16 bases between. This CDR3 has 13 residues. In DNA form, the CDR3 reads TGTGCCAGCAGCACAAGGGGGGGGTCACAGCAGTACTTC. Translation gives CASSTRGGSQQYF.

The rearrangement links TRBV6-1 to TRBJ2-3; TRBD2 agrees at 7 bases. With 6 bases clipped from V and 1 base from J, the junction kept 7 bases outside the gene matches. The CDR3 extends over 15 amino acids. CDR1 is MNHNS and CDR2 is SASEGT in the germline V gene. In DNA, the CDR3 is TGTGCCAGCAGACTAAGTGGGGGGGGCACAGATACGCAGTATTTT. It translates to CASRLSGGGTDTQYF.

The chain employs TRBV2 and TRBJ2-5, with 8 bases lining up with TRBD1. V dropped 6 bases and J dropped 4; count of bases not matched to a gene: 13. This CDR3 spans 16 amino acids. Germline V gene sequence: CDR1 SNHLY, CDR2 FYNNEI. CDR3 residues: CASRPPPGGERETQYF. DNA for the CDR3: TGTGCCAGCAGGCCCCCCCCAGGGGGCGAGAGAGAGACCCAGTACTTC.

The chain uses TRBV9 and TRBJ1-5; 9 bases fit TRBD1. Germline V lookup: CDR1 SGDLS, CDR2 YYNGEE. The CDR3 has 15 amino acids. V gave up 0 bases and J gave up 2 bases; unmatched junction bases: 0. The CDR3 DNA reads TGTGCCAGCAGCGTAGGACAGGGGGGCAATCAGCCCCAGCATTTT. This encodes CASSVGQGGNQPQHF.

This clone was counted a single time. The chain is built from TRBV5-4 and TRBJ2-1, with a tentative D call TRBD1 (7 bases). Germline V gene data show CDR1 as SGHNT and CDR2 as YYREEE (reference sequence). The V end was cut by 0 bases, the J end by 9 bases, with 16 bases between. The CDR3 has 15 amino acids. The CDR3 region is CASSLAGGLVGEQFF. The DNA of the CDR3 is TGTGCCAGCAGCTTGGCAGGGGGGTTAGTGGGTGAGCAGTTCTTC.

The V and J genes are TRBV28 and TRBJ2-1; possibly TRBD1 for D (5 bases). The germline V gene encodes CDR1 MDHEN and CDR2 SYDVKM. V lost 1 base, J lost 9 bases, and 13 bases lay in between. The CDR3 covers 14 residues. The CDR3 loop reads CASSLLSKGAEQFF. The CDR3 region has the DNA TGTGCCAGCAGTTTATTAAGCAAAGGGGCTGAGCAGTTCTTC.

This clone has just a few counts. V usage is TRBV5-1 and J usage is TRBJ2-7; 8 nucleotides line up with TRBD1. The CDR3 is 16 residues long. V was clipped by 1 base and J by 1 base; unmatched bases: 7. CDR1 and CDR2 from the germline V gene are SGHRS and YFSETQ. This chain's CDR3 is CASSLSRTGLSYEQYF. The CDR3, as DNA: TGCGCCAGCAGCTTGTCTAGGACAGGGCTTTCCTACGAGCAGTACTTC.

DNA for the CDR3: TGTGCCAGTAGGCAGGGCTCCTATAATTCACCCCTCCACTTT. Translating it yields CASRQGSYNSPLHF. The chain uses TRBV19 and TRBJ1-6; D might be TRBD1 (5 bases). CDR1 and CDR2 from the germline V gene are LNHDA and SQIVND (reference sequence). The CDR3 is made up of 14 amino acids. Between the trimmed V and J ends, which lost 6 bases and 0 bases, there was a span of 6 bases. Together with reference TRBV19 and TRBJ1-6, the CDR3 gives the full variable domain: DGGITQSPKYLFRKEGQNVTLSCEQNLNHDAMYWYRQDPGQGLRLIYYSQIVNDFQKGDIAEGYSVSREKKESFPLTVTSAQKNPTAFYLCASRQGSYNSPLHFGNGTRLTVT.

In the case of this clone: The junction does not match germline at one end; this may be a read error. The chain links TRBV4-1 to TRBJ1-3, with 8 bases lining up with TRBD1. In germline, CDR1 is MGHRA, CDR2 YSYEKL. There are 16 residues in the CDR3. Here the CDR3 DNA reads TGTGCCAGCAGCCAGGACAGGGCCCCATCTGGAAACACCATATATTTT. Protein: CASSQDRAPSGNTIYF.

In regard to this clone: The junction departs from germline at one end; a sequencing error may be responsible. The V gene is TRBV14, the J gene TRBJ2-2; possible D gene TRBD2, 5 bases. The CDR3 spans 16 residues. CDR1 and CDR2 (germline): SGHDN, FVKESK. The CDR3 is CASSQDLPIGHRGAVF. The CDR3 region has the DNA TGTGCCAGCAGCCAAGATCTCCCGATCGGGCACCGGGGAGCTGTTTTT.

This sequence joins TRBV5-6 and TRBJ2-7; D is uncertain. Trimming shortened V by 0 bases and J by 5 bases, and 3 bases separated the two germline ends. The CDR3 has 11 residues. The germline V gene encodes CDR1 SGHDT and CDR2 YYEEEE. For the CDR3, the DNA is TGTGCCAGCAGCTTGGAGGACGAGCAGTACTTC. Amino acids: CASSLEDEQYF.

This clone was seen a handful of times. This chain uses TRBV19 with TRBJ1-6; D remains unclear. The CDR3 runs 16 residues. The germline V gene has CDR1 LNHDA and CDR2 SQIVND (reference sequence). The V end was cut by 6 bases, the J end by 7 bases, with 19 bases between. For the CDR3, the DNA is TGTGCCAGTAGCCGGGGTTCGGAGATGAACAATTCACCCCTCCACTTT. Its translation: CASSRGSEMNNSPLHF.

The gene calls are TRBV11-3 and TRBJ2-3; D unclear. The CDR3 has 16 amino acids. The germline V and J ends were trimmed by 6 bases and 5 bases, with 21 bases remaining between them. The germline V gene has CDR1 SGHNT and CDR2 YENEEA. CDR3 DNA: TGTGCCAGCAGTCCCAGGTCAACCCGGACCCAAGATACGCAGTATTTT. Its translation is CASSPRSTRTQDTQYF.

To note about this clone: The sample contains more than one DNA sequence encoding this CDR3. This chain uses TRBV5-1 with TRBJ2-1, with 9 bases that match TRBD2. The CDR3 totals 17 residues. The V gene end was trimmed by 1 base and the J gene end by 9 bases; junction bases not matched to a gene: 14. Germline-derived CDR1 and CDR2 are SGHRS and YFSETQ. The CDR3 region is CASSLLGGLAGVSEQFF. CDR3 DNA: TGCGCCAGCAGCTTGCTGGGGGGACTAGCTGGAGTGAGTGAGCAGTTCTTC. The complete variable domain, with remaining parts taken from reference TRBV5-1 and TRBJ2-1, reads KAGVTQTPRYLIKTRGQQVTLSCSPISGHRSVSWYQQTPGQGLQFLFEYFSETQRNKGNFPGRFSGRQFSNSRSEMNVSTLELGDSALYLCASSLLGGLAGVSEQFFGPGTRLTVL.